The 4 T cell receptor beta chains reported below all come from one sample, sequenced in a study of technical replicates of blood from a few donors. Some clones are missing from TCRdb's copy, which holds only in-frame ones; the method was immunoSEQ multiplex PCR. The sample shows roughly 60,000 clones, roughly 89% of them seen only once. The sequenced sample was PBMCs. The receptors here all came from a human donor in good health. Some clones in this sample may be carry-over from other donors' samples.

This clone was detected only once. The chain recombines TRBV2 with TRBJ1-1; the D gene is possibly TRBD1 (6 bases). Trimming shortened V by 0 bases and J by 6 bases, and 14 bases separated the two germline ends. Per germline, CDR1 SNHLY and CDR2 FYNNEI. The length of the CDR3 is 15 residues. The CDR3, as DNA: TGTGCCAGCAGTGAAGCTTCCAGGGGCAGCGCTGAAGCTTTCTTT. Translation gives CASSEASRGSAEAFF.

The chain combines TRBV6-4 with TRBJ1-6, with 9 bases fitting TRBD1. The germline gives CDR1 MRHNA, CDR2 SNTAGT. The CDR3 length is 15 residues. V lost 6 bases and J lost 6; bases outside the gene matches: 6. The CDR3 bases are TGTGCCAGCAGGGGGGACAGGGAAGGTAATTCACCCCTCCACTTT. It encodes CASRGDREGNSPLHF.

This chain links TRBV25-1 with TRBJ2-7; 7 nucleotides agree with TRBD1. V was clipped by 7 bases and J by 1 base; unmatched bases: 4. Germline assignment: CDR1 MGHDK and CDR2 SYGVNS. The CDR3 totals 13 residues. CDR3 residues: CASNSGQSYEQYF. DNA for the CDR3: TGTGCCAGCAACTCGGGACAGTCCTACGAGCAGTACTTC.

This chain connects TRBV7-3 to TRBJ1-1; D is perhaps TRBD1 (5 bases). The germline V gene encodes CDR1 SGHTA and CDR2 FQGTGA. V gave up 3 bases and J gave up 5 bases, with 10 bases separating them. The CDR3 extends over 13 amino acids. The CDR3 loop is CASSFQGRTEAFF. CDR3 bases: TGTGCCAGCAGCTTTCAGGGTCGGACTGAAGCTTTCTTT.